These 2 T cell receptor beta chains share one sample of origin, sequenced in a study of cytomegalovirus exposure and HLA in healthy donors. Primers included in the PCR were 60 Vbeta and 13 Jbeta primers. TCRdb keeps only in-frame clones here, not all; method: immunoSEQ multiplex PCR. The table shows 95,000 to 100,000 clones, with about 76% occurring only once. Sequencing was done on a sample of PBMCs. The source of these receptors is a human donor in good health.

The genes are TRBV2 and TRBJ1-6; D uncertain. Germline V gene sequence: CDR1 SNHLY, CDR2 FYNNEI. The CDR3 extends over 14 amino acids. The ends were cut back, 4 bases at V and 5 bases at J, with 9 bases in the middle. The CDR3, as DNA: TGTGCCAGCAGTGGGTGGCACAATAATTCACCCCTCCACTTT. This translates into CASSGWHNNSPLHF.

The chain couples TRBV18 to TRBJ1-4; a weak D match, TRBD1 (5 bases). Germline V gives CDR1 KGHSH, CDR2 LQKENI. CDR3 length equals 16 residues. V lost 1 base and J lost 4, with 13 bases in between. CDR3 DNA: TGTGCCAGCTCACCACTTCGATCTCAGGGTAATGAAAAACTGTTTTTT. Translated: CASSPLRSQGNEKLFF.